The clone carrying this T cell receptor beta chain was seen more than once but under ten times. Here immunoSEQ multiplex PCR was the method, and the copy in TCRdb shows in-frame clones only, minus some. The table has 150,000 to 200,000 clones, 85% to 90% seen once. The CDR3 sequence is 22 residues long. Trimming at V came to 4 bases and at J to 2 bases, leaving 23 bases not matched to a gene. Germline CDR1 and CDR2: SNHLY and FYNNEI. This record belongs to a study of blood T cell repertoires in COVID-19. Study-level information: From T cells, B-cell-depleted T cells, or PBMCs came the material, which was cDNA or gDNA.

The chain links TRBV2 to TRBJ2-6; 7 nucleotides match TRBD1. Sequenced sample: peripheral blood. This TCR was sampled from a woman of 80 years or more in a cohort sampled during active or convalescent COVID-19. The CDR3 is CASSVRRTNRGSKLAGANVLTF. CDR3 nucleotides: TGTGCCAGCAGTGTCCGCCGTACAAACAGGGGAAGTAAGCTTGCTGGGGCCAACGTCCTGACTTTC. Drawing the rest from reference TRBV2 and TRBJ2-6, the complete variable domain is EPEVTQTPSHQVTQMGQEVILRCVPISNHLYFYWYRQILGQKVEFLVSFYNNEISEKSEIFDDQFSVERPDGSNFTLKIRSTKLEDSAMYFCASSVRRTNRGSKLAGANVLTFGAGSRLTVL.